Following are 23 T cell receptor beta chains from one sample sequenced in a study of blood T cell repertoires in COVID-19. The table came from immunoSEQ multiplex PCR; TCRdb's copy has only in-frame clones and leaves some out. The table records fewer than 600,000 clones, approximately 90% of them present only once. Sample: PBMCs or T cells enriched from blood (not recorded which). Receptors were obtained from a woman between 35 and 50 years old who had recovered from COVID-19.

The V gene is TRBV5-6, the J gene TRBJ2-1, with 9 bases matching TRBD2. The V gene end was trimmed by 2 bases and the J gene end by 6 bases; junction bases not matched to a gene: 6. This CDR3 is 15 amino acids long. The germline gives CDR1 SGHDT, CDR2 YYEEEE. As DNA, the CDR3 is TGTGCCAGCAGCTTAGGCGGGAGGGGGGGCAATGAGCAGTTCTTC. Its protein product is CASSLGGRGGNEQFF.

The gene calls are TRBV6-5 and TRBJ2-7; 7 bases match TRBD2. The V gene's germline CDR1 is MNHEY and CDR2 SVGAGI. Unmatched junction bases numbered 5, after V lost 4 bases and J lost 2 bases. CDR3 length: 14 amino acids. CDR3: CASSSGTTAYEQYF. The CDR3 coding sequence is TGTGCCAGCAGTTCCGGGACTACGGCCTACGAGCAGTACTTC.

The chain joins TRBV9 to TRBJ2-7; maybe TRBD1 (5 bases). The germline CDR1 and CDR2 sequences are SGDLS and YYNGEE. V lost 4 bases and J lost 0, with 20 bases in between. The CDR3 runs 17 residues. CDR3 loop: CASSPDSTDFFSYEQYF. In nucleotides, the CDR3 is TGTGCCAGCAGCCCCGATTCGACAGATTTCTTCTCCTACGAGCAGTACTTC.

The J gene is TRBJ1-2, the V gene TRBV5-4; D is perhaps TRBD1 (6 bases). The germline V and J ends were trimmed by 4 bases and 8 bases, with 24 bases remaining between them. CDR1 and CDR2 from the germline V gene are SGHNT and YYREEE (reference sequence). The CDR3 runs 16 residues. The CDR3 bases are TGTGCCAGCAGCCATCTTCTTTCACAGGGTAGCGGGGGCTACACCTTC. Encoded protein: CASSHLLSQGSGGYTF. The complete variable domain, with remaining parts taken from reference TRBV5-4 and TRBJ1-2, reads ETGVTQSPTHLIKTRGQQVTLRCSSQSGHNTVSWYQQALGQGPQFIFQYYREEENGRGNFPPRFSGLQFPNYSSELNVNALELDDSALYLCASSHLLSQGSGGYTFGSGTRLTVV.

This clone has just one count. The chain carries TRBV7-9 and TRBJ2-2; weak D call: TRBD2 (5 bases). Germline assignment: CDR1 SEHNR and CDR2 FQNEAQ (reference sequence). The CDR3 contains 14 residues. V dropped 5 bases and J dropped 2 bases, with 9 bases sitting between them. CDR3 residues: CASSHSGNTGELFF. CDR3 DNA: TGTGCCAGCAGCCACAGCGGTAACACCGGGGAGCTGTTTTTT.

This chain connects TRBV19 to TRBJ1-2; D is ambiguous. The CDR3 is 15 residues long. Germline-derived CDR1 and CDR2 are LNHDA and SQIVND (reference sequence). Trimming left V 5 bases short and J 2 bases short, with 15 bases between. The CDR3 DNA sequence: TGTGCCAGTAGTCTCCGGGCGGGGTGGAACTATGGCTACACCTTC. Translation: CASSLRAGWNYGYTF. The full variable domain, in which reference TRBV19 and TRBJ1-2 provide the parts outside the CDR3, is DGGITQSPKYLFRKEGQNVTLSCEQNLNHDAMYWYRQDPGQGLRLIYYSQIVNDFQKGDIAEGYSVSREKKESFPLTVTSAQKNPTAFYLCASSLRAGWNYGYTFGSGTRLTVV.

The rearrangement joins TRBV29-1 to TRBJ1-2; 9 bases match TRBD1. V dropped 3 bases and J dropped 3; count of bases not matched to a gene: 2. The CDR3 loop spans 13 amino acids. Germline V lookup: CDR1 SQVTM, CDR2 ANQGSEA. CDR3 bases: TGCAGCGTTGATGGGACAGGGTACTATGGCTACACCTTC. It codes for CSVDGTGYYGYTF.

The chain links TRBV6-5 to TRBJ1-3; 10 bases are shared with TRBD1. This CDR3 is built from 15 residues. V shed 8 bases, J shed 2 bases, and the junction held 6 bases outside the gene matches. Germline CDR1 and CDR2: MNHEY and SVGAGI. CDR3 region: CASLGQGDPGNTIYF. For the CDR3, the DNA is TGTGCCAGCTTAGGACAGGGGGATCCTGGAAACACCATATATTTT.

This clone came up once. This sequence joins TRBV6-2 or TRBV6-3 and TRBJ1-2, with a weak D call TRBD1 (5 bases). V lost 0 bases and J 6 bases, leaving 20 bases between the germline ends. This CDR3 has 17 residues. The V gene's germline CDR1 is MNHEY and CDR2 SVGEGT. The CDR3 bases are TGTGCCAGCAGTTACTCGAGTAGAAGGGGCACCACCAATGGCTACACCTTC. Translated, it gives CASSYSSRRGTTNGYTF.

The rearrangement uses TRBV18 and TRBJ2-7, with 11 bases fitting TRBD1. Germline CDR1 is KGHSH and CDR2 is LQKENI. The CDR3 is made up of 15 amino acids. Losses at the gene ends were 4 bases for V and 3 bases for J; bases not matched to a gene: 5. The CDR3 coding sequence is TGTGCCAGCTCACTCGGGACAGGGGGTATCTACGAGCAGTACTTC. It is translated as CASSLGTGGIYEQYF.

This clone turned up a few times. The chain employs TRBV11-2 and TRBJ2-7; 7 bases line up with TRBD1. Losses at the gene ends were 8 bases for V and 3 bases for J; bases not matched to a gene: 16. Looked up from germline, CDR1 is SGHAT and CDR2 is FQNNGV. The CDR3 is 16 amino acids. The CDR3 sequence is CASAPGGRTHYYEQYF. The CDR3 coding sequence is TGTGCCAGCGCTCCAGGGGGTCGGACTCACTACTACGAGCAGTACTTC.

The V call is TRBV19, the J call TRBJ2-7; TRBD2 matches 13 bases. The V gene end was trimmed by 0 bases and the J gene end by 4 bases; junction bases not matched to a gene: 9. CDR1 is LNHDA, CDR2 SQIVND, per germline (reference sequence). The CDR3 sequence is 18 residues long. CDR3 bases: TGTGCCAGTAGTATAGATCACCGCCGGACTAGCGGGAGATACGAGCAGTACTTC. It encodes CASSIDHRRTSGRYEQYF.

The V and J genes are TRBV6-1 and TRBJ1-1, with TRBD1 matching over 7 bases. The CDR3 has 16 residues. Losses at the gene ends were 4 bases for V and 1 base for J; bases not matched to a gene: 9. The germline CDR1 and CDR2 sequences are MNHNS and SASEGT. The CDR3 sequence: CASSVRMDRTNTEAFF. The CDR3 nucleotides are TGTGCCAGCAGTGTCAGAATGGACAGGACGAACACTGAAGCTTTCTTT.

This chain joins TRBV6-5 and TRBJ1-5; D remains ambiguous. The germline V and J ends were trimmed by 8 bases and 4 bases, with 15 bases remaining between them. Germline assignment: CDR1 MNHEY and CDR2 SVGAGI. The CDR3 length is 14 residues. CDR3 coding DNA: TGTGCCAGCTCGGAGGAGCTTTGGAATCAGCCCCAGCATTTT. Amino acid sequence: CASSEELWNQPQHF.

V usage is TRBV5-4 and J usage is TRBJ2-3; 8 bases are shared with TRBD2. Germline V gives CDR1 SGHNT, CDR2 YYREEE (reference sequence). V shed 1 base, J shed 0 bases, and the junction held 4 bases outside the gene matches. The CDR3 is 16 residues long. CDR3 region: CASSLWGLGSTDTQYF. The CDR3 region has the DNA TGTGCCAGCAGCTTGTGGGGACTAGGGAGCACAGATACGCAGTATTTT.

A single count supports this clone. The chain recombines TRBV19 with TRBJ1-6; TRBD1 matches 10 bases. The CDR3 runs 16 residues. After removal of 5 bases from V and 4 bases from J, the junction contained 5 bases not matched to a gene. From germline, CDR1 is LNHDA and CDR2 SQIVND (reference sequence). In DNA, the CDR3 is TGTGCCAGTAGTGGACAGGGGGAGAGTTATAATTCACCCCTCCACTTT. This gives the protein CASSGQGESYNSPLHF.

The V call is TRBV7-9, the J call TRBJ1-4; D may be TRBD1 (5 bases). Germline V gene lookup returns CDR1 SEHNR and CDR2 FQNEAQ (reference sequence). V dropped 2 bases and J dropped 1 base, with 8 bases sitting between them. The CDR3 spans 15 residues. The DNA of the CDR3 is TGTGCCAGCAGCTTAACAAGGGGAACTAATGAAAAACTGTTTTTT. It translates to CASSLTRGTNEKLFF. The variable domain in full, with the rest retrieved from reference TRBV7-9 and TRBJ1-4, is DTGVSQNPRHKITKRGQNVTFRCDPISEHNRLYWYRQTLGQGPEFLTYFQNEAQLEKSRLLSDRFSAERPKGSFSTLEIQRTEQGDSAMYLCASSLTRGTNEKLFFGSGTQLSVL.

This clone was seen only once. The chain has TRBV23-1 and TRBJ1-1, with D maybe TRBD1 (5 bases). TRBV23-1 is reported as an ORF; its role is uncertain. The germline V and J ends were trimmed by 2 bases and 1 base, with 14 bases remaining between them. There are 16 residues in the CDR3. The CDR3 protein is CASSQRGIDTNTEAFF. The CDR3 coding sequence is TGCGCCAGCAGTCAACGGGGGATTGATACGAACACTGAAGCTTTCTTT.

In its sample, this clone was seen once. The V call is TRBV28, the J call TRBJ1-1; unclear D gene. Germline lookup yields CDR1 MDHEN and CDR2 SYDVKM. V lost 6 bases to trimming and J lost 1 base, with 15 bases between them. The CDR3 runs to 15 residues. The CDR3 spells CASRPHTAGNTEAFF. In DNA form, the CDR3 reads TGTGCCAGCAGGCCTCACACCGCAGGGAACACTGAAGCTTTCTTT. The full variable domain, its missing parts supplied by reference TRBV28 and TRBJ1-1, is DVKVTQSSRYLVKRTGEKVFLECVQDMDHENMFWYRQDPGLGLRLIYFSYDVKMKEKGDIPEGYSVSREKKERFSLILESASTNQTSMYLCASRPHTAGNTEAFFGQGTRLTVV.

The rearrangement links TRBV5-1 to TRBJ2-7; D may be TRBD2 (5 bases). The CDR3 length is 16 residues. The V end lost 4 bases, the J end lost 3 bases, and 20 bases lay between the germline ends. Germline V gives CDR1 SGHRS, CDR2 YFSETQ. The CDR3 DNA is TGCGCCAGCAGCCCCCGAGGGCAGGTCGCTTTCTACGAGCAGTACTTC. It yields the protein CASSPRGQVAFYEQYF.

This clone was seen a few times. The V and J genes are TRBV2 and TRBJ1-6; 7 nucleotides align to TRBD1. The CDR3 sequence is 15 residues long. The trim removed 6 bases at V and 7 bases at J, leaving 9 bases unmatched. Germline lookup yields CDR1 SNHLY and CDR2 FYNNEI. Here the CDR3 reads CASRGIGTANSPLHF. CDR3 sequence (DNA): TGTGCCAGCAGGGGGATAGGGACAGCCAATTCACCCCTCCACTTT.

V and J are TRBV11-2 and TRBJ1-2, with D perhaps matching TRBD1 (5 bases). Trimming took 5 bases from V and 8 from J, leaving 18 bases between them. This CDR3 spans 14 amino acids. Per the germline V gene, CDR1 is SGHAT and CDR2 is FQNNGV. The CDR3 nucleotides are TGTGCCAGCAGCGAGGATGGGGGGTTGTGGGGCTACACCTTC. Its translation: CASSEDGGLWGYTF. The full variable domain, rest sourced from reference TRBV11-2 and TRBJ1-2, is EAGVAQSPRYKIIEKRQSVAFWCNPISGHATLYWYQQILGQGPKLLIQFQNNGVVDDSQLPKDRFSAERLKGVDSTLKIQPAKLEDSAVYLCASSEDGGLWGYTFGSGTRLTVV.

The genes are TRBV11-3 and TRBJ2-1; 8 nucleotides line up with TRBD2. V trimming: 4 bases; J trimming: 7 bases; junction bases outside the gene matches: 9. Germline lookup yields CDR1 SGHNT and CDR2 YENEEA. The length of the CDR3 is 15 residues. CDR3 nucleotide sequence: TGTGCCAGCAGCTCCAGCGGGAGTATAAATAATGAGCAGTTCTTC. Translation: CASSSSGSINNEQFF.